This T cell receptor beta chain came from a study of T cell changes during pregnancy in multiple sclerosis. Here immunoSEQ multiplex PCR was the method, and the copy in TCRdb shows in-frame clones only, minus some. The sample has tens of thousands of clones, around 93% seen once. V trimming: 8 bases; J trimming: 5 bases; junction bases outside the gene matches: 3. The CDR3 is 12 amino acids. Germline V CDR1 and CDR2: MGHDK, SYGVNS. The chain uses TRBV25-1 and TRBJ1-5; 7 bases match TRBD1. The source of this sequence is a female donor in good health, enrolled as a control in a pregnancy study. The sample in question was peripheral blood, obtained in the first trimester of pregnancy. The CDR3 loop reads CASRRGDQPQHF. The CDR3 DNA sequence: TGTGCCAGCCGCAGGGGGGATCAGCCCCAGCATTTT.